Sequencing of this TCR beta chain was carried out in a study of blood T cells in healthy people across ages. The CDR3 extends over 15 amino acids. Germline CDR1 reads LGHNA; CDR2 reads YSLEER. Together with a sample-barcoded 5' primer, a J-beta primer mix was included in a second PCR lasting about 6 to 12 cycles. TCRdb used MiXCR to reprocess the 5' RACE reads, holding one entry per CDR3 protein. The table shows about 800,000 distinct CDR3 sequences, with just under 25% occurring only once. Findings and caveats of the study: Long-lived donors carried more naive CD4+ cells and greater diversity than aged donors. Older age coincided with a roughly linear decline in TCR beta diversity per million T cells.

Regarding this clonotype: Its specificity is not known.

The data were also submitted as part of a second study, on T cells of mothers and their children. As that study records: Healthy Caucasian mothers, a few in number, and their six children were the donors. Normalized overlap was always slightly, never significantly, higher in related than unrelated mother-child pairs.

The rearrangement links TRBV4-3 to TRBJ2-5, with D perhaps given as TRBD1 or TRBD2 (5 bases each). The DNA end is a closer match to TRBJ2-7, so the J assignment may be wrong. The sequenced sample consisted of blood. This TCR derives from a boy between 5 and 17 years old in good health. This CDR3 is CASSLRGIGGYEQYF. DNA of the CDR3: TGCGCCAGCAGCCTGAGGGGCATTGGAGGCTACGAGCAGTACTTC.